What follows is one T cell receptor beta chain and its context. CDR3 length: 15 amino acids. The V gene's germline CDR1 is SGHAT and CDR2 FQDESV (reference sequence). The ends lost 5 bases at V and 2 bases at J; junction bases unmatched: 8. Only in-frame clones appear in the TCRdb table, and some are missing; sequencing was by immunoSEQ multiplex PCR. This table has some 180,000 clones, 75% to 85% appearing once. The sample originates from a study of blood T cell repertoires in COVID-19. The sample comprised peripheral blood. The V gene is TRBV11-1, the J gene TRBJ2-7; 8 bases agree with TRBD1. This TCR was recovered from a woman in her 40s with COVID-19, enrolled during active disease. The DNA of the CDR3 is TGTGCCAGCAGCGACCGGCAGGGGGCGCCCTACGAGCAGTACTTC. Protein product: CASSDRQGAPYEQYF.